This passage covers 23 T cell receptor beta chains from one sample sequenced in a study of blood T cell repertoires in COVID-19. Libraries were prepared by immunoSEQ multiplex PCR; TCRdb keeps only in-frame clonotypes and omits some of them. Of about 45,000 clones listed, around 80% are singletons. The sample taken for sequencing was peripheral blood. The source of these receptors is a human donor in a cohort sampled during active COVID-19.

This sequence joins TRBV7-8 and TRBJ2-7; 12 bases agree with TRBD2. Germline V CDR1 and CDR2: SGHVS, FQNEAQ. The CDR3 has 17 residues. V was pared by 0 bases and J by 4 bases, with 7 bases of the junction left unmatched. DNA of the CDR3: TGTGCCAGCAGCTTAGCCGTCCCTGGACTAGCGGGATACGAGCAGTACTTC. Protein: CASSLAVPGLAGYEQYF.

This clone was observed a few times. J is TRBJ2-3 and V is TRBV6-2 or TRBV6-3, with TRBD2 matching over 8 bases. With V trimmed by 5 bases and J by 8 bases, 12 bases remained unmatched. This CDR3 is built from 15 residues. The germline CDR1 and CDR2 sequences are MNHEY and SVGEGT. The CDR3, as DNA: TGTGCCAGCAGTCCAGCTCAGCGGGAGCGGGTTACGCAGTATTTT. As protein: CASSPAQRERVTQYF.

The chain links TRBV6-1 to TRBJ2-5; D possibly corresponds to TRBD2 (6 bases). The CDR3 length is 16 residues. From germline, CDR1 is MNHNS and CDR2 SASEGT. V lost 1 base to trimming and J lost 3 bases, with 15 bases between them. CDR3 residues: CASSEGWRVAEETQYF. CDR3 DNA sequence: TGTGCCAGCAGTGAAGGGTGGAGGGTCGCGGAAGAGACCCAGTACTTC.

This clone was observed a single time. The rearrangement uses TRBV19 and TRBJ2-1; a weak D match, TRBD2 (5 bases). The V end was cut by 1 base, the J end by 3 bases, with 10 bases between. In germline, CDR1 is LNHDA, CDR2 SQIVND (reference sequence). This CDR3 contains 15 residues. The CDR3 DNA reads as TGTGCCAGTAGTATAGGGAGCGGTGACTACAATGAGCAGTTCTTC. As protein: CASSIGSGDYNEQFF.

V usage is TRBV19 and J usage is TRBJ2-1, with TRBD2 identical over 15 bases. The CDR3 totals 16 residues. CDR1 and CDR2 from the germline V gene are LNHDA and SQIVND (reference sequence). The V and J ends lost 4 bases and 6 bases, in that order; junction bases with no gene match: 4. CDR3 DNA sequence: TGTGCCAGTAGTACCCCGGGACTAGCGGGAGGCAATGAGCAGTTCTTC. Its translation: CASSTPGLAGGNEQFF.

The chain combines TRBV29-1 with TRBJ1-5; 8 bases are shared with TRBD1. J lost 3 bases, V lost 7 bases, and 2 bases had no gene match. This CDR3 comprises 12 residues. The V gene's germline CDR1 is SQVTM and CDR2 ANQGSEA. CDR3 region: CSAQGANQPQHF. The CDR3 DNA sequence: TGCAGCGCCCAGGGGGCCAATCAGCCCCAGCATTTT.

The chain carries TRBV11-3 and TRBJ2-5; 9 bases are a match to TRBD2. The CDR3 sequence is 15 residues long. The trim removed 5 bases at V and 5 bases at J, leaving 9 bases unmatched. CDR1 and CDR2 from the germline V gene are SGHNT and YENEEA. CDR3 sequence: CASSPGLASSETQYF. For the CDR3, the DNA is TGTGCCAGCAGCCCAGGACTAGCGAGCTCGGAGACCCAGTACTTC.

J is TRBJ1-2 and V is TRBV18; TRBD1 agrees at 10 bases. The CDR3 is 17 residues long. The V and J ends lost 6 bases and 1 base, in that order; junction bases with no gene match: 11. Germline CDR1 reads KGHSH; CDR2 reads LQKENI. CDR3 sequence (DNA): TGTGCCAGCTCCTCATTACCGGGACAGGGGAATAACTATGGCTACACCTTC. It yields the protein CASSSLPGQGNNYGYTF.

A word on this clone: The sample holds other DNA sequences that translate to the same CDR3. This chain links TRBV7-9 with TRBJ1-2; D call uncertain. The CDR3 is 10 amino acids. Germline V gene data show CDR1 as SEHNR and CDR2 as FQNEAQ (reference sequence). The V and J ends lost 4 bases and 5 bases respectively, with 2 bases between them. CDR3 region: CASSSYGYTF. In DNA form, the CDR3 reads TGTGCCAGCAGCTCATATGGCTACACCTTC.

Worth noting for this clone: Other DNA sequences within the sample encode an identical CDR3. The chain recombines TRBV12-3 or TRBV12-4 with TRBJ2-5, with TRBD1 matching over 7 bases. The length of the CDR3 is 13 residues. Trimming removed 6 bases from V and 3 bases from J; junction bases left unmatched: 4. The CDR3 sequence is CASSLDREETQYF. CDR3 coding DNA: TGTGCCAGCAGCCTAGACAGGGAAGAGACCCAGTACTTC.

As DNA, the CDR3 is TGTGCCAGCTCACCCGAGGACAGGGACTATGGCTACACCTTC. Translating it yields CASSPEDRDYGYTF. This rearrangement joins TRBV18 to TRBJ1-2; 8 bases line up with TRBD1. The CDR3 is 14 residues long. Trimming at V came to 3 bases and at J to 3 bases, leaving 3 bases not matched to a gene. CDR1 KGHSH and CDR2 LQKENI come from the germline V gene.

The chain employs TRBV30 and TRBJ2-3; D ambiguous. CDR1 and CDR2 from the germline V gene are GTSNPN and SVGIG (reference sequence). The CDR3 loop spans 13 amino acids. V dropped 0 bases and J dropped 2 bases, with 6 bases sitting between them. The CDR3 loop is CAWSVTATDTQYF. The CDR3 nucleotides read TGTGCCTGGAGTGTAACAGCCACAGATACGCAGTATTTT.

The chain links TRBV3-1 (or the pseudogene TRBV3-2) to TRBJ1-2; perhaps TRBD1 as D (6 bases). This CDR3 region has 16 residues. Trimming left V 0 bases short and J 6 bases short, with 17 bases between. Germline CDR1 LGHDT, CDR2 YNNKEL (reference sequence). CDR3 coding DNA: TGTGCCAGCAGCCAAGATGCCGTTCAGGGGAGGGATGGCTACACCTTC. This codes for CASSQDAVQGRDGYTF.

The chain uses TRBV30 and TRBJ1-5; TRBD1 aligns across 7 bases. The germline V gene encodes CDR1 GTSNPN and CDR2 SVGIG (reference sequence). CDR3 length equals 13 residues. The junction had 10 bases not matched to a gene; V was cut back by 3 bases and J by 11 bases. CDR3: CAWRAGTDNTQHF. The CDR3 bases are TGTGCCTGGAGGGCTGGGACAGACAATACCCAGCATTTT.

This clone was found once. The chain recombines TRBV5-1 with TRBJ2-5; 7 bases agree with TRBD2. This CDR3 has 14 amino acids. V gave up 3 bases and J gave up 2 bases; unmatched junction bases: 4. In germline, CDR1 is SGHRS, CDR2 YFSETQ. The CDR3 nucleotides read TGCGCCAGCAGCTCCACTAGCGAGCAAGAGACCCAGTACTTC. This translates into CASSSTSEQETQYF. Filled out from reference TRBV5-1 and TRBJ2-5, the complete variable domain reads KAGVTQTPRYLIKTRGQQVTLSCSPISGHRSVSWYQQTPGQGLQFLFEYFSETQRNKGNFPGRFSGRQFSNSRSEMNVSTLELGDSALYLCASSSTSEQETQYFGPGTRLLVL.

This sequence joins TRBV5-8 and TRBJ2-1; 7 bases match TRBD2. The CDR3 is made up of 15 amino acids. The V segment lost 2 bases and the J segment 0 bases; nucleotides outside the gene matches: 2. Germline CDR1 SGHTS, CDR2 YDEGEE. DNA of the CDR3: TGTGCCAGCAGCTTTCGCGGGAGCTCCTACAATGAGCAGTTCTTC. It yields the protein CASSFRGSSYNEQFF.

This chain joins TRBV10-1 and TRBJ2-3; no clear D. Germline assignment: CDR1 WNHNN and CDR2 SYGVQD (reference sequence). Trimming pared 8 bases from V and 2 bases from J, leaving 14 bases between. CDR3 length equals 14 residues. CDR3 region: CASAPIQDTDTQYF. The CDR3, as DNA: TGCGCCAGCGCGCCGATCCAAGACACAGATACGCAGTATTTT.

The chain recombines TRBV24-1 with TRBJ2-1; 7 bases map to TRBD2. V shed 0 bases, J shed 8 bases, and the junction held 9 bases outside the gene matches. The V gene's germline CDR1 is KGHDR and CDR2 SFDVKD. The length of the CDR3 is 16 residues. CDR3 DNA: TGTGCCACCAGTGATTTGGGATGGGAGGGCCGGTATGAGCAGTTCTTC. It yields the protein CATSDLGWEGRYEQFF.

The rearrangement uses TRBV19 and TRBJ1-1, with TRBD1 matching over 9 bases. Germline loops: CDR1 LNHDA, CDR2 SQIVND (reference sequence). This CDR3 has 13 amino acids. The junction had 4 bases not matched to a gene; V was cut back by 6 bases and J by 5 bases. The CDR3 spells CASRTTGGTEAFF. CDR3 nucleotide sequence: TGTGCCAGTAGAACGACAGGGGGGACTGAAGCTTTCTTT.

The V and J genes are TRBV6-5 and TRBJ2-4, with D possibly being TRBD1 (6 bases). V lost 5 bases and J lost 2, with 13 bases in between. CDR3 length equals 15 residues. CDR1 is MNHEY and CDR2 is SVGAGI in the germline V gene. Here the CDR3 DNA reads TGTGCCAGCAGTCATGGGACAACTACCAAAAACATTCAGTACTTC. It codes for CASSHGTTTKNIQYF.

The chain carries TRBV11-3 and TRBJ2-2, with 7 bases identical to TRBD2. Germline V gives CDR1 SGHNT, CDR2 YENEEA. The CDR3 extends over 18 amino acids. V gave up 3 bases and J gave up 3 bases; unmatched junction bases: 13. The CDR3 sequence is CASSFSPREGPHTGELFF. CDR3 nucleotides: TGTGCCAGCAGCTTCTCCCCGAGGGAGGGCCCTCACACCGGGGAGCTGTTTTTT. The variable domain in full, completed from reference TRBV11-3 and TRBJ2-2, reads EAGVVQSPRYKIIEKKQPVAFWCNPISGHNTLYWYLQNLGQGPELLIRYENEEAVDDSQLPKDRFSAERLKGVDSTLKIQPAELGDSAVYLCASSFSPREGPHTGELFFGEGSRLTVL.

This clone was seen only once. The V gene is TRBV9, the J gene TRBJ1-2; no firm D call. From germline, CDR1 is SGDLS and CDR2 YYNGEE. V lost 5 bases and J lost 4, with 15 bases in between. The CDR3 length is 14 residues. The CDR3 sequence: CASRSPARSYGYTF. CDR3 bases: TGTGCCAGCAGATCCCCGGCACGGAGCTATGGCTACACCTTC.

J is TRBJ2-3 and V is TRBV10-2; perhaps TRBD1 as D (5 bases). CDR1 and CDR2 from the germline V gene are WSHSY and SAAADI. This CDR3 region has 18 residues. Deletions cut 1 base from V and 1 base from J, with 18 bases between. The CDR3 loop is CASSEYPQRQTRTDTQYF. The CDR3 DNA sequence: TGCGCCAGCAGTGAGTACCCCCAAAGACAGACCCGCACAGATACGCAGTATTTT.